The rows below give T cell receptor beta chains drawn from one sample of a study of T cell repertoires in cytomegalovirus infection. Antigens for these TCRs are unknown. TCRdb passed the reads through MiXCR, listing each CDR3 protein once. Of some 940,000 distinct CDR3 sequences in the sample, approximately 30% are singletons; the top ten hold roughly 13%. The material was cultured CD8+ T cells from PBMCs, obtained from culture after CMV antigen stimulation. The origin of the receptors is a human donor in good health (CMV status not recorded). Some clones in this sample may be carry-over from other donors' samples. The conserved cysteine and the conserved F or W are not part of the CDR3 here.

v_gene,j_gene,CDR3aa
TRBV6-1,TRBJ2-5,ASTIWGLGDQETQY
TRBV12-3/TRBV12-4,TRBJ2-2,ASSPGTGFNTGELF
TRBV20-1,TRBJ1-4,SAPGAGGEKLF
TRBV5-1,TRBJ2-3,ASSSTGLGLDTQY
TRBV7-2,TRBJ1-5,ASSLEAGGNQPQH
TRBV28,TRBJ2-2,ASISLGQDSITGELF
TRBV5-4,TRBJ1-2,ASSPAGQGRNGYT
TRBV7-9,TRBJ1-5,ASSPLGPGKGQPQH
TRBV5-6,TRBJ1-6,TSSLGPWDSPLH
TRBV6-1,TRBJ2-3,ASSYAPSSMAYTDTQY
TRBV5-5,TRBJ2-1,ASSLGGGQDEQF
TRBV7-9,TRBJ2-1,ASSGRDAQAYNEQF
TRBV6-5,TRBJ2-1,ASSYSERGSYNEQI
TRBV24-1,TRBJ1-6,ATSDARGLNSPLH
TRBV27,TRBJ2-7,ASSLSAGQLSYERY
TRBV19,TRBJ1-3,ASKGHSGNTIY
TRBV12-3/TRBV12-4,TRBJ2-2,ASSPGVPGELF
TRBV2,TRBJ2-1,ASSRTEVAQF
TRBV7-2,TRBJ2-7,ASSQYGTGRYEQY
TRBV24-1,TRBJ2-3,ATSAQGHSTDTQY
TRBV10-3,TRBJ1-2,AISDSGGRHMDGYT
TRBV28,TRBJ1-2,ASSLSRRVPLGYT
TRBV7-9,TRBJ2-4,ASSLSRDQY
TRBV9,TRBJ1-1,ASSAQGSGTEAF
TRBV6-1,TRBJ2-1,ASSGTGLHEQF
TRBV7-6,TRBJ2-5,ASSNSGGGLETQY
TRBV7-6,TRBJ2-1,ASSLGDRDRYNEQF
TRBV7-9,TRBJ2-3,ASSLRGQGATDTQY
TRBV2,TRBJ1-1,ASTDAGRYTEAF
TRBV6-5,TRBJ2-2,AGRQRRPLRRDTGELF
TRBV6-1,TRBJ1-1,ASSSRVVEWQAF
TRBV4-3,TRBJ1-2,ASSQEADPYGYT
TRBV9,TRBJ2-5,ASSVEGSQETQY
TRBV12-3/TRBV12-4,TRBJ1-2,ASSSERDILRLANYGYT
TRBV4-3,TRBJ2-3,ASSQGLTADTQY
TRBV12-3/TRBV12-4,TRBJ1-1,ASSRQGAFTEAF
TRBV7-8,TRBJ1-4,ASTAFGHGEKLF
TRBV7-9,TRBJ1-2,ASSLGAGYNGYT
TRBV5-1,TRBJ1-5,ASSLLPNQPQH
TRBV7-8,TRBJ1-3,ASSLARWDRGNTIY
TRBV7-8,TRBJ1-6,ASSYGWDRALNSPLH
TRBV12-3/TRBV12-4,TRBJ2-3,ASSPYYGADTQY
TRBV27,TRBJ1-4,ASTHTGGHEKLF
TRBV9,TRBJ2-2,ASSVAGSPGELF
TRBV6-5,TRBJ1-2,ASSSTGGSGYT
TRBV12-5,TRBJ2-7,ASGLVGDEQY
TRBV27,TRBJ1-2,ASTGTGRRDGYT
TRBV6-1,TRBJ2-2,ASSERAPGQVGELF
TRBV10-2,TRBJ2-7,ASSLAGTGASYEQY
TRBV12-3/TRBV12-4,TRBJ1-1,ASGRGQGTEAF
TRBV12-5,TRBJ1-1,ASGFGTTVKNTEAF
TRBV7-9,TRBJ2-7,ASRPQGPYEQY
TRBV19,TRBJ2-1,ASSISGNPYNEQF
TRBV7-3,TRBJ2-3,ASSQIGGFVDTQY
TRBV5-6,TRBJ1-5,ASSLGQGIGQPQH